The rows below give T cell receptor beta chains drawn from one sample of a study of sequential checkpoint blockade in melanoma. TCRdb's table, derived via immunoSEQ multiplex PCR, lists solely in-frame clones and lacks some. The table records fewer than 15,000 clones, 60% to 80% of them present only once. The sample in question was CD8+ T cells sorted from blood (inferred from file names), obtained from a patient given nivolumab and ipilimumab in sequence. Receptors originate from a human donor with melanoma. The CDR3 runs from the conserved cysteine through the conserved F or W. The D gene is left open where the match is weak. For some rows the clone size is stated as once, few or many, or as a class when expanded; others skip it.

v_call	j_call	clone_size	d_call	cdr3_nt	cdr3_aa
TRBV2	TRBJ2-7	-	-	TGTGCCAGCAGTGGCTCGCCCGGGACTCCGACCTACGAGCAGTACTTC	CASSGSPGTPTYEQYF
TRBV5-1	TRBJ1-2	few	-	TGCGCCAGCAGCCCCTGGGGGCAAGATCCTCTGTGGGGCTACACCTTC	CASSPWGQDPLWGYTF
TRBV4-1	TRBJ1-2	large	-	TGCGCCAGCAGCCCAAGAACCACCGGGACTGTCTATGGCTACACCTTC	CASSPRTTGTVYGYTF
TRBV14	TRBJ2-1	-	-	TGTGCCAGCAGCCCACCGGGGGAGATCTACAATGAGCAGTTCTTC	CASSPPGEIYNEQFF
TRBV28	TRBJ2-7	-	TRBD1	TGTGCCAGCAGTGCCCCCGGGACAGGAGGCCCGGACGAGCAGTACTTC	CASSAPGTGGPDEQYF
TRBV13	TRBJ2-5	few	-	TGTGCCAGCAGATTCAGACTATGGACCCAGGAGACCCAGTACTTC	CASRFRLWTQETQYF
TRBV5-4	TRBJ1-1	-	TRBD1	TGTGCCAGCAGCGTACCAGGGGGGATTGACACTGAAGCTTTCTTT	CASSVPGGIDTEAFF
TRBV5-1	TRBJ2-5	-	-	TGCGCCAGCAGGGCAACAGGGAAGGAGACCCAGTACTTC	CASRATGKETQYF
TRBV25-1	TRBJ2-2	-	-	TGTGCCAACAGTGATTACGGGAATACGGGGGAGCTGTTTTTT	CANSDYGNTGELFF
TRBV28	TRBJ2-1	few	-	TGTGCCAGCAGCCCCGCCAGGGGCCGGAGCTCCTACAATGAGCAGTTCTTC	CASSPARGRSSYNEQFF
TRBV6-1	TRBJ1-6	few	TRBD1	TGTGCCAGCAGTGAACTAACAGGGGAAGGTTCACCCCTCCACTTT	CASSELTGEGSPLHF
TRBV18	TRBJ2-1	-	TRBD2	TGTGCCAGCTCACCCAGCGTGCGGGGGGGCCCAAGCAATGAGCAGTTCTTC	CASSPSVRGGPSNEQFF
TRBV27	TRBJ2-1	-	-	TGTGCCAGCAGTTCAGAGGGTAATGAGCAGTTCTTC	CASSSEGNEQFF
TRBV10-2	TRBJ2-1	-	-	TGCGCCAGCAGGCGGGGCGCCTACAATGAGCAGTTCTTC	CASRRGAYNEQFF
TRBV7-9	TRBJ2-3	-	-	TGTGCCAGCAGCCCAGCCGGGATAAGCACAGATACGCAGTATTTT	CASSPAGISTDTQYF
TRBV7-9	TRBJ2-1	-	-	TGTGCCAGCAGCTTACAGGCCAATGAGCAGTTCTTC	CASSLQANEQFF
TRBV6-6	TRBJ2-5	-	TRBD1	TGTGCCAGCAGTCCCACACAGGGGGTACAAGAGACCCAGTACTTC	CASSPTQGVQETQYF
TRBV4-2	TRBJ1-4	-	-	TGTGCCAGCAGCCAGTACCCCAGGGTCGCTAATGAAAAACTGTTTTTT	CASSQYPRVANEKLFF
TRBV9	TRBJ2-1	-	TRBD1	TGTGCCAGCAACCAGGGAGGGACAGGGGACAATGAGCAGTTCTTC	CASNQGGTGDNEQFF
TRBV5-8	TRBJ1-5	-	-	TGTGCCAGCAGCTTGGGACAGGCATCTAATCAGCCCCAGCATTTT	CASSLGQASNQPQHF
TRBV5-8	TRBJ2-5	few	-	TGTGCCAGCAGCTTTGGTAGGCAGGGTCAAGAGACCCAGTACTTC	CASSFGRQGQETQYF
TRBV7-9	TRBJ2-3	few	-	TGTGCCAGCAGCCCGGGGGGCATAAGCACAGATACGCAGTATTTT	CASSPGGISTDTQYF
TRBV9	TRBJ1-5	once	TRBD1	TGTGCCAGCAGCGGAGGGACAGCGGGTCAGCCCCAGCATTTT	CASSGGTAGQPQHF
TRBV6-1	TRBJ2-5	-	-	TGTGCCAGCAGTGACAGGCACGGCTCAATATTACAAGAGACCCAGTACTTC	CASSDRHGSILQETQYF
TRBV28	TRBJ2-7	-	TRBD2	TGTGCCAGCAGTTCAATGGGCAGCGGGAGGGAGCAGTACTTC	CASSSMGSGREQYF
TRBV5-6	TRBJ1-4	-	-	TGTGCCAGCAGCCGGAACAGGGAAGAAAAACTGTTTTTT	CASSRNREEKLFF
TRBV10-1	TRBJ1-5	few	TRBD1	TGCGCCAGCAGCCGACTAAGGACAGGGATTGTTCAGCCCCAGCATTTT	CASSRLRTGIVQPQHF
TRBV9	TRBJ1-1	-	TRBD1	TGTGCCAGCAGCCGGACAGGGGGGGGAACTGAAGCTTTCTTT	CASSRTGGGTEAFF
TRBV19	TRBJ2-4	-	TRBD2	TGTGCCAGTAGTATCTACCGGACTAGCGGATCCATTTTAGCCAAAAACATTCAGTACTTC	CASSIYRTSGSILAKNIQYF
TRBV6-1	TRBJ1-5	-	-	TGTGCCAGCAGAGAATCAGGCGATAGCAATCAGCCCCAGCATTTT	CASRESGDSNQPQHF